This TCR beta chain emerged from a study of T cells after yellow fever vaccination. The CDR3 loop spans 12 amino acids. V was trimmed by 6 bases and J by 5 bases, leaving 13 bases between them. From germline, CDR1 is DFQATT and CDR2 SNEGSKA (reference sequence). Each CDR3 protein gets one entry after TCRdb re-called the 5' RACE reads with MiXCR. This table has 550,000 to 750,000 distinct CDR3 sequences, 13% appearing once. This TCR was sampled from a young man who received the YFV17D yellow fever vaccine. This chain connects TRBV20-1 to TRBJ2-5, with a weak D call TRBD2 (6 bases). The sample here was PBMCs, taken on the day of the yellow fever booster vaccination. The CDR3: CSATTSEETQYF. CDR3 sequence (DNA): TGCAGTGCAACGACTAGTGAGGAGACCCAGTACTTC.